The 29 T cell receptor beta chains below all came from one sample that was sequenced in a study of shared clonotypes between healthy human individuals. Clones were read by immunoSEQ multiplex PCR, and TCRdb kept only the in-frame ones, dropping some. The data show about 980,000 clones, roughly 72% seen once. Input material: memory CD4+ T cells sorted from blood. Subset noted: CD45RA-negative fraction. The source of these receptors is a man younger than 30 in good health.

The V gene is TRBV7-9, the J gene TRBJ2-2, with 7 nucleotides matching TRBD1. V was clipped by 4 bases and J by 4 bases; unmatched bases: 9. CDR3 length equals 16 residues. The germline V gene encodes CDR1 SEHNR and CDR2 FQNEAQ (reference sequence). The CDR3 reads CASSSMTGFVTGELFF. Written as DNA, the CDR3 is TGTGCCAGCAGCTCCATGACAGGGTTTGTCACCGGGGAGCTGTTTTTT. Supplemented by reference TRBV7-9 and TRBJ2-2, the full variable domain reads DTGVSQNPRHKITKRGQNVTFRCDPISEHNRLYWYRQTLGQGPEFLTYFQNEAQLEKSRLLSDRFSAERPKGSFSTLEIQRTEQGDSAMYLCASSSMTGFVTGELFFGEGSRLTVL.

J is TRBJ2-7 and V is TRBV7-2; D not resolved. Germline CDR1 SGHTA, CDR2 FQGNSA. The CDR3 is made up of 14 amino acids. V gave up 1 base and J gave up 2 bases, with 9 bases separating them. The CDR3 coding sequence is TGTGCCAGCAGCTTAGACGAACCTACCTACGAGCAGTACTTC. Protein: CASSLDEPTYEQYF.

The V and J genes are TRBV5-5 and TRBJ1-2; no definite D call. CDR1 and CDR2 (germline): SGHKS, YYEKEE (reference sequence). V was pared by 2 bases and J by 2 bases, with 16 bases between. CDR3 length: 16 amino acids. The CDR3 is CASSLRLDTANYGYTF. DNA for the CDR3: TGTGCCAGCAGCTTAAGATTGGATACAGCCAACTATGGCTACACCTTC.

The chain is built from TRBV28 and TRBJ1-1, with TRBD1 as a possible D gene (6 bases). Germline lookup yields CDR1 MDHEN and CDR2 SYDVKM. Trimming removed 5 bases at V and 1 base at J, with 14 bases between. This CDR3 region has 15 residues. The CDR3 region is CASSPRTGANTEAFF. The CDR3 nucleotides are TGTGCCAGCAGTCCCCGGACGGGGGCGAACACTGAAGCTTTCTTT.

This clone was observed at least ten times. The chain has TRBV19 and TRBJ2-1; 8 bases are shared with TRBD2. The V and J ends lost 9 bases and 5 bases, in that order; junction bases with no gene match: 12. The length of the CDR3 is 15 residues. Germline-derived CDR1 and CDR2 are LNHDA and SQIVND (reference sequence). CDR3 residues: CASQKREMINNEQFF. The CDR3 nucleotides read TGTGCCAGCCAAAAGCGGGAGATGATAAACAATGAGCAGTTCTTC.

V is TRBV7-2 and J is TRBJ1-5; D uncertain. CDR1 is SGHTA and CDR2 is FQGNSA in the germline V gene. Deletions cut 6 bases from V and 0 bases from J, with 21 bases between. The CDR3 sequence is 18 residues long. CDR3 nucleotide sequence: TGTGCCAGCAGTCCCAATAAACTCTCCCTCAATAGCAATCAGCCCCAGCATTTT. Protein: CASSPNKLSLNSNQPQHF. The complete variable domain, with remaining parts taken from reference TRBV7-2 and TRBJ1-5, reads GAGVSQSPSNKVTEKGKDVELRCDPISGHTALYWYRQSLGQGLEFLIYFQGNSAPDKSGLPSDRFSAERTGGSVSTLTIQRTQQEDSAVYLCASSPNKLSLNSNQPQHFGDGTRLSIL.

A remark on this clone: Other DNA variants within this sample encode the same CDR3. V usage is TRBV7-2 and J usage is TRBJ2-1, with D unclear. V lost 2 bases, J lost 4 bases, and 3 bases lay in between. Germline CDR1 SGHTA, CDR2 FQGNSA. This CDR3 spans 12 amino acids. DNA of the CDR3: TGTGCCAGCAGCTTACGGTACAATGAGCAGTTCTTC. Amino acids: CASSLRYNEQFF.

V usage is TRBV6-1 and J usage is TRBJ2-2; D gene ambiguous. Trimming removed 7 bases from V and 3 bases from J, with 12 bases in between. The germline gives CDR1 MNHNS, CDR2 SASEGT. CDR3 size: 14 residues. The CDR3 is CASMAPRDTGELFF. The CDR3 nucleotides read TGTGCCAGCATGGCGCCTCGGGACACCGGGGAGCTGTTTTTT.

The J gene is TRBJ2-5, the V gene TRBV30; 7 bases agree with TRBD1. The CDR3 loop spans 14 amino acids. The V gene end was trimmed by 2 bases and the J gene end by 3 bases; junction bases not matched to a gene: 6. Germline values: CDR1 GTSNPN, CDR2 SVGIG (reference sequence). The CDR3 DNA is TGTGCCTGGAGTCTGGGACAGCAGGAAGAGACCCAGTACTTC. Translating gives CAWSLGQQEETQYF. Full variable domain (missing parts from reference TRBV30 and TRBJ2-5): SQTIHQWPATLVQPVGSPLSLECTVEGTSNPNLYWYRQAAGRGLQLLFYSVGIGQISSEVPQNLSASRPQDRQFILSSKKLLLSDSGFYLCAWSLGQQEETQYFGPGTRLLVL.

Comments on this clone: A read error may produce the germline difference seen at one junction end. The chain employs TRBV7-7 and TRBJ2-7; no definite D call. This CDR3 region has 14 residues. The germline V gene encodes CDR1 SSHAT and CDR2 FNYEAQ (reference sequence). The CDR3 is CASSRSPSAYEQYF. DNA of the CDR3: TGTGCTAGCAGCCGATCCCCTTCGGCCTACGAGCAGTACTTC.

This clone came up once. The rearrangement uses TRBV6-6 and TRBJ2-7, with D unresolved. Germline V gene data show CDR1 as MNHNY and CDR2 as SVGAGI (reference sequence). Trimming cost V 0 bases and J 2 bases, with 8 bases left between them. This CDR3 has 14 amino acids. The DNA for the CDR3 is TGTGCCAGCAGTTACTCCGGCGGACCCTACGAGCAGTACTTC. Residues: CASSYSGGPYEQYF.

This chain joins TRBV30 and TRBJ1-6; D is unclear. This CDR3 has 14 residues. V was shortened by 5 bases and J by 2 bases, with 10 bases between the two germline ends. Germline CDR1 reads GTSNPN; CDR2 reads SVGIG (reference sequence). The DNA of the CDR3 is TGTGCCTGGGGCGGGGAACCCTATAATTCACCCCTCCACTTT. This encodes CAWGGEPYNSPLHF.

This sequence joins TRBV11-2 and TRBJ1-3; D call uncertain. Trimming cost V 3 bases and J 0 bases, with 12 bases left between them. This CDR3 spans 16 amino acids. Germline V CDR1 and CDR2: SGHAT, FQNNGV. Written as DNA, the CDR3 is TGTGCCAGCAGCTTCAGACGTTCAAACTCTGGAAACACCATATATTTT. Its translation: CASSFRRSNSGNTIYF.

The chain couples TRBV5-1 to TRBJ2-2; 7 bases agree with TRBD1. The germline V gene encodes CDR1 SGHRS and CDR2 YFSETQ. The CDR3 is made up of 16 amino acids. V was pared by 0 bases and J by 4 bases, with 6 bases of the junction left unmatched. Written as DNA, the CDR3 is TGCGCCAGCAGCTTGGGACAGGGAAGGGGCACCGGGGAGCTGTTTTTT. This gives the protein CASSLGQGRGTGELFF.

This chain links TRBV11-2 with TRBJ1-6; TRBD1 is a possible D gene (5 bases). CDR1 and CDR2 (germline): SGHAT, FQNNGV. The CDR3 covers 15 residues. Trimming cost V 3 bases and J 7 bases, with 13 bases left between them. CDR3 in amino acids: CASSLGVGGNSPLHF. The CDR3, as DNA: TGTGCCAGCAGCTTGGGGGTTGGGGGGAATTCACCCCTCCACTTT.

The chain couples TRBV30 to TRBJ1-3, with D possibly TRBD1 on 5 matching bases. CDR3 length equals 13 residues. With 5 bases removed from V and 0 bases from J, the gap between germline ends came to 8 bases. CDR1 and CDR2 from the germline V gene are GTSNPN and SVGIG (reference sequence). Here the CDR3 reads CAWGGDSGNTIYF. The CDR3 DNA follows: TGTGCCTGGGGGGGAGACTCTGGAAACACCATATATTTT. Filled out from reference TRBV30 and TRBJ1-3, the complete variable domain reads SQTIHQWPATLVQPVGSPLSLECTVEGTSNPNLYWYRQAAGRGLQLLFYSVGIGQISSEVPQNLSASRPQDRQFILSSKKLLLSDSGFYLCAWGGDSGNTIYFGEGSWLTVV.

The chain couples TRBV7-9 to TRBJ2-5, with TRBD2 as a possible D gene (6 bases). Germline V lookup: CDR1 SEHNR, CDR2 FQNEAQ (reference sequence). V lost 0 bases and J lost 7, with 12 bases in between. This CDR3 has 14 amino acids. CDR3 region: CASSLAEGVGTQYF. The CDR3 bases are TGTGCCAGCAGCTTAGCGGAGGGCGTCGGGACCCAGTACTTC.

The chain recombines TRBV2 with TRBJ2-1; maybe TRBD2 (5 bases). The CDR3 consists of 13 residues. Germline-derived CDR1 and CDR2 are SNHLY and FYNNEI. V lost 8 bases, J lost 6 bases, and 14 bases lay in between. The CDR3 here is CASGIVASNEQFF. The CDR3 DNA reads as TGTGCCAGCGGGATTGTAGCGTCCAATGAGCAGTTCTTC.

V gene TRBV28 combines with J gene TRBJ1-3; 7 bases map to TRBD1. CDR3 length equals 18 residues. J was trimmed by 0 bases and V by 4 bases; bases with no gene match: 12. Germline V gives CDR1 MDHEN, CDR2 SYDVKM. The CDR3 region has the DNA TGTGCCAGCAGTTCTTGGGGGGGGAGACAGGGCTCTGGAAACACCATATATTTT. It is translated as CASSSWGGRQGSGNTIYF.

With regard to this clone: The sample carries other DNA sequences with the same CDR3. CDR3 residues: CASSPWTGVEYEQYF. The CDR3 nucleotides read TGCGCCAGCAGCCCATGGACAGGGGTTGAATACGAGCAGTACTTC. V is TRBV5-1 and J is TRBJ2-7, with 9 bases identical to TRBD1. The V gene's germline CDR1 is SGHRS and CDR2 YFSETQ. V shed 4 bases, J shed 4 bases, and the junction held 9 bases outside the gene matches. The CDR3 length is 15 residues.

The chain combines TRBV18 with TRBJ1-4; TRBD1 is a possible D gene (5 bases). Germline assignment: CDR1 KGHSH and CDR2 LQKENI. CDR3 length: 15 residues. Deletions cut 5 bases from V and 4 bases from J, with 14 bases between. CDR3 coding DNA: TGTGCCAGCTCAGGCGGGACTCAAAATAATGAAAAACTGTTTTTT. Its translation is CASSGGTQNNEKLFF.

J is TRBJ2-7 and V is TRBV27; 9 bases fit TRBD2. Losses at the gene ends were 8 bases for V and 5 bases for J; bases not matched to a gene: 10. Germline CDR1 MNHEY, CDR2 SMNVEV (reference sequence). This CDR3 has 14 residues. The CDR3 region has the DNA TGTGCCAGCCGAGAGGGTAGCGGGAGTAACGAGCAGTACTTC. Protein sequence: CASREGSGSNEQYF.

This clone has only one observation. The rearrangement uses TRBV18 and TRBJ2-7, with D possibly being TRBD2 (6 bases). This CDR3 has 16 residues. The V end was cut by 3 bases, the J end by 0 bases, with 15 bases between. Germline V gene sequence: CDR1 KGHSH, CDR2 LQKENI. The CDR3 sequence is CASSPSGGGISYEQYF. CDR3 nucleotides: TGTGCCAGCTCACCCTCGGGTGGGGGGATCTCCTACGAGCAGTACTTC. The full variable domain, in which reference TRBV18 and TRBJ2-7 provide the parts outside the CDR3, is NAGVMQNPRHLVRRRGQEARLRCSPMKGHSHVYWYRQLPEEGLKFMVYLQKENIIDESGMPKERFSAEFPKEGPSILRIQQVVRGDSAAYFCASSPSGGGISYEQYFGPGTRLTVT.

This clone was seen only a few times. This chain joins TRBV10-3 and TRBJ2-7; 7 bases are a match to TRBD1. V trimming: 8 bases; J trimming: 0 bases; junction bases outside the gene matches: 1. The CDR3 is made up of 12 amino acids. Per germline, CDR1 ENHRY and CDR2 SYGVKD. The CDR3 DNA reads as TGTGCCATCGGGACAGTCTCCTACGAGCAGTACTTC. Its protein product is CAIGTVSYEQYF.

This clone was detected a few times. The CDR3 protein is CSVEDLRDNTEAFF. The DNA of the CDR3 is TGCAGCGTTGAAGATCTGCGGGACAACACTGAAGCTTTCTTT. V usage is TRBV29-1 and J usage is TRBJ1-1; D is possibly TRBD1 (5 bases). The CDR3 spans 14 residues. The germline V gene has CDR1 SQVTM and CDR2 ANQGSEA. V gave up 0 bases and J gave up 2 bases, with 10 bases separating them. The whole variable domain, filled in from reference TRBV29-1 and TRBJ1-1, reads SAVISQKPSRDICQRGTSLTIQCQVDSQVTMMFWYRQQPGQSLTLIATANQGSEATYESGFVIDKFPISRPNLTFSTLTVSNMSPEDSSIYLCSVEDLRDNTEAFFGQGTRLTVV.

This rearrangement joins TRBV18 to TRBJ2-1; TRBD2 might be the D (5 bases). V gave up 6 bases and J gave up 0 bases, with 9 bases separating them. Germline V CDR1 and CDR2: KGHSH, LQKENI. CDR3 length: 14 amino acids. CDR3 region: CASSRTSSYNEQFF. CDR3 sequence (DNA): TGTGCCAGCTCCAGAACTAGCTCCTACAATGAGCAGTTCTTC.

The rearrangement uses TRBV6-5 and TRBJ1-2; D is uncertain. Trimming stripped 5 bases from V and 2 bases from J, with 12 bases between. Germline V gives CDR1 MNHEY, CDR2 SVGAGI. The CDR3 has 14 amino acids. The CDR3 is CASSPTVLNYGYTF. The DNA of the CDR3 is TGTGCCAGCAGTCCCACCGTGCTAAACTATGGCTACACCTTC.

The chain combines TRBV18 with TRBJ1-2, with D uncertain. V was cut by 2 bases and J by 0 bases, with 13 bases left in between. Germline values: CDR1 KGHSH, CDR2 LQKENI. This CDR3 region has 16 residues. The CDR3 spells CASSPINSGTNYGYTF. CDR3 DNA sequence: TGTGCCAGCTCACCAATAAACAGTGGGACTAACTATGGCTACACCTTC.

As for this clone: The sample contains more than one DNA sequence encoding this CDR3. The chain links TRBV2 to TRBJ2-7; unclear D gene. V lost 4 bases and J lost 4, with 5 bases in between. The CDR3 has 11 amino acids. Germline loops: CDR1 SNHLY, CDR2 FYNNEI. The CDR3, as DNA: TGTGCCAGCAGTGTACGTTACGAGCAGTACTTC. It yields the protein CASSVRYEQYF.